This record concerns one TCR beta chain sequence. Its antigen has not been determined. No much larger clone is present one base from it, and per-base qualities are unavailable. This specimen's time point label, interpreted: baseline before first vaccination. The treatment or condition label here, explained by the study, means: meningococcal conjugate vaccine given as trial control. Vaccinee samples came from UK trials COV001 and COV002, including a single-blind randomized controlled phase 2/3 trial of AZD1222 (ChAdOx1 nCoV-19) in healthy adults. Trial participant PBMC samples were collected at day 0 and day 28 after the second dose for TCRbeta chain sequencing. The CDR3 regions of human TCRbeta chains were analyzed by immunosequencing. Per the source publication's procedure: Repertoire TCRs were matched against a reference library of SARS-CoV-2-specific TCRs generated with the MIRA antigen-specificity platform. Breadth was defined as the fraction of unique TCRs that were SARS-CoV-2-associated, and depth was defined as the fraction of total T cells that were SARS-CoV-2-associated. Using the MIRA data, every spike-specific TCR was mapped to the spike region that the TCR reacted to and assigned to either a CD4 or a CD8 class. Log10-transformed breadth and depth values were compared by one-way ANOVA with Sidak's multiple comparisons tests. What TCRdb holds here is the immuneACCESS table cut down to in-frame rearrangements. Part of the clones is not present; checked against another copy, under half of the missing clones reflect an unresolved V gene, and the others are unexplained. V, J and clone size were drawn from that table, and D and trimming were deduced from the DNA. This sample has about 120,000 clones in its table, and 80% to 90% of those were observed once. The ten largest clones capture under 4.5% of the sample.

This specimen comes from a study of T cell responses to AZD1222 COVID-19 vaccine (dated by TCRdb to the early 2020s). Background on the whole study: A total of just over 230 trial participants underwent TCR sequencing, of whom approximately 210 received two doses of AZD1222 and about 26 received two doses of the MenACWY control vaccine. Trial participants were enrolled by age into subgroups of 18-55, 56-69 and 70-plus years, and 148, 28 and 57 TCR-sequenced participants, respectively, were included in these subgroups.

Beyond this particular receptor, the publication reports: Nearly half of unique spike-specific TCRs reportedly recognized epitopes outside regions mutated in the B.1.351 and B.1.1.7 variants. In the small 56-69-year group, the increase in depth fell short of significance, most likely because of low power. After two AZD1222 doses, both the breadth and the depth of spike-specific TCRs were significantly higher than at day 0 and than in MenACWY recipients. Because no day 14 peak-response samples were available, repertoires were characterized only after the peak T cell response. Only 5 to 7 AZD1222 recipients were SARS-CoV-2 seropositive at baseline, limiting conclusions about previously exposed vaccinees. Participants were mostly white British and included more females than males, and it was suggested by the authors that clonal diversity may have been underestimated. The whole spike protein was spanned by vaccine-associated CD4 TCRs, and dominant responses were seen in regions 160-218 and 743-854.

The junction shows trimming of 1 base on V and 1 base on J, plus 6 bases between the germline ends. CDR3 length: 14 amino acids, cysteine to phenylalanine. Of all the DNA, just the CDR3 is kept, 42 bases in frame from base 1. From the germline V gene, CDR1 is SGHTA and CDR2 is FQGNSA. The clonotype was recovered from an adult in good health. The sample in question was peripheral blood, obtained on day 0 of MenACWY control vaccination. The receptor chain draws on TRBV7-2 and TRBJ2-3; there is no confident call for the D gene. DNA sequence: TGTGCCAGCAGCTTAGTAGGACGCACAGATACGCAGTATTTT. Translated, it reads CASSLVGRTDTQYF.